The rows below give T cell receptor beta chains drawn from one sample of a study of vaccination effects on CD4 cells after COVID-19. Clones were read by immunoSEQ multiplex PCR, and TCRdb kept only the in-frame ones, dropping some. The sample lists approximately 70,000 clones, over 65% occurring once. No antigen is known for these receptors. Sequencing used CD4+ T cells from PBMCs cultured without peptide, obtained after COVID-19 vaccination. These receptors all come from a human donor who received a COVID-19 vaccine. CDR3s include the opening cysteine and the closing phenylalanine or tryptophan. Fields, in order: J gene, D gene, clone size, V gene, CDR3 protein, CDR3 DNA. D genes are given only for firm matches. Clone size is given for some rows only: seen once, a few or many times, or a class if the clone is expanded.

TRBJ1-4 TRBD1 NA TRBV19 CASSMRRQGNRVPGLDFRKLFF TGTGCCAGTAGTATGCGGCGACAGGGAAATAGAGTTCCGGGATTGGACTTCCGAAAACTGTTTTTT
TRBJ2-3 NA NA TRBV5-1 CASSLQGLRDTQYF TGCGCCAGCAGCTTGCAGGGCTTAAGAGATACGCAGTATTTT
TRBJ2-1 TRBD1 few TRBV7-9 CASTMTGALDEQFF TGTGCCAGCACCATGACAGGGGCTCTTGATGAGCAGTTCTTC
TRBJ2-5 NA NA TRBV9 CASSTRDGRQETQYF TGTGCCAGCAGCACACGGGACGGGCGCCAAGAGACCCAGTACTTC
TRBJ2-5 NA NA TRBV20-1 CSAEEVLNWYF TGCAGTGCTGAAGAGGTCCTAAACTGGTACTTC
TRBJ2-2 NA NA TRBV2 CASSVTSDTGELFF TGTGCCAGCAGTGTAACGTCGGACACCGGGGAGCTGTTTTTT
TRBJ2-5 NA NA TRBV5-1 CASSLVVQSRETQYF TGCGCCAGCAGCTTGGTCGTCCAGTCACGAGAGACCCAGTACTTC
TRBJ1-4 NA few TRBV3-1/TRBV3-2 CASSPSGRKNEKLFF TGTGCCAGCAGCCCCTCCGGACGGAAGAATGAAAAACTGTTTTTT
TRBJ2-5 NA NA TRBV18 CASSLILTEETQYF TGTGCCAGCTCACTCATACTGACAGAAGAGACCCAGTACTTC
TRBJ2-6 NA NA TRBV6-6 CASSFIYSGANVLTF TGTGCCAGCAGTTTCATCTACTCTGGGGCCAACGTCCTGACTTTC
TRBJ1-1 NA once TRBV7-8 CASSRDSNTEAFF TGTGCCAGCAGTCGTGATTCGAACACTGAAGCTTTCTTT
TRBJ2-5 NA NA TRBV19 CASSLKETQYF TGTGCCAGTAGTCTCAAAGAGACCCAGTACTTC
TRBJ1-2 NA few TRBV6-5 CASKEGLIYGYTF TGTGCCAGCAAAGAGGGGCTCATATATGGCTACACCTTC
TRBJ1-1 NA NA TRBV5-5 CASSPAPGLGESTEAFF TGTGCCAGCAGCCCTGCCCCGGGTCTCGGGGAGAGCACTGAAGCTTTCTTT
TRBJ1-1 NA once TRBV6-5 CASSSPWQGFTEAFF TGTGCCAGCAGCTCTCCCTGGCAGGGGTTCACTGAAGCTTTCTTT
TRBJ2-3 NA NA TRBV5-8 CASSYGRGTESTDTQYF TGTGCCAGCAGCTACGGACGAGGGACGGAATCCACAGATACGCAGTATTTT
TRBJ1-6 NA NA TRBV11-2 CASSVSRPRSYNSPLHF TGTGCCAGCAGCGTCTCGCGGCCCAGGTCCTATAATTCACCCCTCCACTTT
TRBJ2-3 NA few TRBV4-3 CASSQGYGGTDTQYF TGCGCCAGCAGCCAAGGGTACGGTGGCACAGATACGCAGTATTTT
TRBJ2-2 TRBD1 NA TRBV18 CASSQRQGNTGELFF TGTGCCAGCTCACAGAGACAGGGCAACACCGGGGAGCTGTTTTTT
TRBJ1-2 NA NA TRBV30 CAWRKGGYGYTF TGTGCCTGGAGGAAAGGGGGTTACGGCTACACCTTC
TRBJ2-1 NA NA TRBV4-1 CASSLPGRPLEQFF TGCGCCAGCAGCCTACCGGGACGGCCTCTTGAGCAGTTCTTC
TRBJ1-1 TRBD1 NA TRBV29-1 CSVLQGRTEAFF TGCAGCGTCTTACAGGGGCGCACTGAAGCTTTCTTT
TRBJ2-2 TRBD1 NA TRBV7-3 CASSFTGGNTGELFF TGTGCCAGCAGCTTTACAGGGGGCAACACCGGGGAGCTGTTTTTT
TRBJ1-6 TRBD1 few TRBV4-1 CASSPPVWTGGGYNSPLHF TGCGCCAGCAGCCCCCCGGTTTGGACAGGGGGAGGCTATAATTCACCCCTCCACTTT
TRBJ2-3 NA NA TRBV6-5 CASSYSPGGTDTQYF TGTGCCAGCAGTTACTCGCCTGGGGGCACAGATACGCAGTATTTT
TRBJ2-3 TRBD1 NA TRBV24-1 CATSDPRQGRGTDTQYF TGTGCCACCAGTGACCCGAGACAGGGTCGGGGCACAGATACGCAGTATTTT
TRBJ1-3 NA NA TRBV10-1 CASSGTGGNTIYF TGCGCCAGCAGTGGAACGGGTGGAAACACCATATATTTT
TRBJ1-3 NA NA TRBV3-1/TRBV3-2 CASSRGNPGNTIYF TGTGCCAGCAGCCGGGGAAATCCTGGAAACACCATATATTTT
TRBJ2-5 NA NA TRBV24-1 CATSDPSTAQETQYF TGTGCCACCAGTGATCCTTCGACAGCCCAAGAGACCCAGTACTTC
TRBJ1-4 TRBD1 NA TRBV5-1 CASSVDRGSEKLFF TGCGCCAGCAGCGTGGACAGGGGAAGCGAAAAACTGTTTTTT
TRBJ2-2 NA once TRBV24-1 CATSTTDTLTGELFF TGTGCCACCAGTACAACGGACACCCTCACCGGGGAGCTGTTTTTT
TRBJ2-1 NA NA TRBV7-7 CASSLMASANEQFF TGTGCCAGCAGCTTAATGGCTAGCGCAAATGAGCAGTTCTTC
TRBJ2-5 NA NA TRBV6-5 CASSRTGFRETQYF TGTGCCAGCAGCCGCACAGGGTTTCGGGAGACCCAGTACTTC
TRBJ2-1 NA once TRBV18 CASSPGSSSYNEQFF TGTGCCAGCTCACCAGGGTCAAGCTCCTACAATGAGCAGTTCTTC
TRBJ1-2 NA NA TRBV27 CASSTFGQNYGYTF TGTGCCAGCAGTACCTTTGGACAGAACTATGGCTACACCTTC
TRBJ2-5 NA NA TRBV5-4 CASSNRDVQETQYF TGTGCCAGCAGCAACCGGGACGTTCAAGAGACCCAGTACTTC
TRBJ1-1 NA once TRBV30 CAWNVADRNTEAFF TGTGCCTGGAACGTGGCGGATCGAAACACTGAAGCTTTCTTT
TRBJ1-1 NA NA TRBV12-5 CASGPDRSSTEAFF TGTGCTAGTGGTCCCGACAGATCGAGCACTGAAGCTTTCTTT
TRBJ1-5 TRBD1 NA TRBV19 CASGDRENQPQHF TGTGCCAGTGGGGACAGGGAAAATCAGCCCCAGCATTTT
TRBJ2-1 TRBD2 NA TRBV12-5 CASGLGLAGANEQFF TGTGCTAGTGGTCTGGGACTAGCGGGGGCAAATGAGCAGTTCTTC
TRBJ2-3 TRBD1 NA TRBV3-1/TRBV3-2 CASRNRGSPGTDTQYF TGTGCCAGCAGGAACAGGGGCTCCCCCGGGACAGATACGCAGTATTTT
TRBJ1-6 NA NA TRBV6-6 CASSRRTPQSSYNSPLHF TGTGCCAGCAGTCGACGGACTCCACAAAGCTCCTATAATTCACCCCTCCACTTT
TRBJ2-4 NA NA TRBV5-1 CASSLEPTGKNIQYF TGCGCCAGCAGCTTGGAGCCGACAGGCAAAAACATTCAGTACTTC
TRBJ2-3 NA NA TRBV5-1 CASSLPGEDTQYF TGCGCCAGCAGTTTACCAGGGGAAGATACGCAGTATTTT
TRBJ1-1 TRBD1 NA TRBV6-5 CASTGQGNTEAFF TGTGCCAGCACCGGACAGGGGAACACTGAAGCTTTCTTT
TRBJ2-1 NA NA TRBV6-5 CASSYSGRTYNEQFF TGTGCCAGCAGTTACTCTGGCCGGACCTACAATGAGCAGTTCTTC
TRBJ2-3 TRBD2 NA TRBV6-6 CASSSTSGTRADTQYF TGTGCCAGCAGTTCCACTAGCGGGACGCGGGCAGATACGCAGTATTTT
TRBJ2-5 NA NA TRBV27 CASSLSGVIRETQYF TGTGCCAGCAGTTTATCCGGGGTTATCAGGGAGACCCAGTACTTC
TRBJ2-6 NA few TRBV5-5 CASSLRQAGANVLTF TGTGCCAGCAGCTTGAGGCAGGCTGGGGCCAACGTCCTGACTTTC
TRBJ2-1 NA once TRBV10-3 CAISSTMRPKTGEQFF TGTGCCATCAGTTCCACTATGAGGCCCAAGACCGGGGAGCAGTTCTTC
TRBJ1-2 NA NA TRBV28 CASSGGINNYGYTF TGTGCCAGCAGTGGGGGTATCAACAACTATGGCTACACCTTC
TRBJ1-4 TRBD1 few TRBV19 CASTTQGAGEKLFF TGTGCCAGTACTACCCAGGGGGCCGGGGAAAAACTGTTTTTT
TRBJ1-2 TRBD1 NA TRBV6-5 CASSYDRGHGYTF TGTGCCAGCAGCTACGACAGGGGGCATGGCTACACCTTC
TRBJ2-2 TRBD1 NA TRBV2 CASSGTGNTGELFF TGTGCCAGCAGTGGGACAGGGAACACCGGGGAGCTGTTTTTT
TRBJ2-5 NA once TRBV2 CASSVHRAVETQYF TGTGCCAGCAGTGTCCACAGGGCGGTGGAGACCCAGTACTTC